This TCR beta chain was sequenced in a study of T cells after yellow fever vaccination. About the research overall: Fractions low in cell number were prepared with SMART-Seq v4 Ultra Low Input.

Details on this clonotype: Its cognate antigen is unknown.

Study-wide results and caveats: Just a small share of clonotypes turned up in the CD4 compartment as well as the CD8 compartment.

Trimming stripped 3 bases from V and 0 bases from J, with 9 bases between. Germline V CDR1 and CDR2: SQVTM, ANQGSEA. The CDR3 loop spans 14 amino acids. TCRdb independently ran MiXCR on the 5' RACE reads; one entry per CDR3 protein. The table has about 500,000 distinct CDR3 sequences, roughly a sixth seen once. This specimen consisted of PBMCs, obtained about 5 days after the first yellow fever vaccination. This chain uses TRBV29-1 with TRBJ1-3; D is undetermined. The receptor comes from a young man who received the YFV17D yellow fever vaccine. The CDR3 here is CSVEEALSGNTIYF. CDR3 nucleotides: TGCAGCGTTGAGGAGGCCCTCTCTGGAAACACCATATATTTT.